A selection of T cell receptor beta chains follows, all from one sample in a study of blood T cell repertoires in COVID-19. Libraries were prepared by immunoSEQ multiplex PCR; TCRdb keeps only in-frame clonotypes and omits some of them. The sample includes 250,000 to 350,000 clones, around 87% seen only once; the top ten take around 8%. Sequencing was carried out using peripheral blood. The receptors originated from a woman between 50 and 59 years old who had recovered from COVID-19. CDR3s include the opening cysteine and the closing phenylalanine or tryptophan. A D gene is named only where the DNA matches it firmly. Part of the rows lack a size; the others show once, few, many or a class for expanded clones.

d_call clone_size j_call v_call cdr3_length cdr3_aa cdr3_nt
NA NA TRBJ2-1 TRBV7-8 12 CASSMDSNEQFF TGTGCCAGCAGCATGGACTCAAATGAGCAGTTCTTC
NA NA TRBJ2-2 TRBV21-1 21 CASSKEREPGQGALNTGELFF TGTGCCAGCAGCAAAGAACGGGAACCGGGACAGGGGGCATTGAACACCGGGGAGCTGTTTTTT
TRBD2 NA TRBJ2-7 TRBV5-1 14 CASSPAGGLYEQYF TGCGCCAGCAGTCCAGCGGGAGGGTTATACGAGCAGTACTTC
TRBD1 NA TRBJ2-5 TRBV6-2/TRBV6-3 16 CASSRSSTGGWAAQYF TGTGCCAGCAGTCGTTCGAGCACAGGGGGATGGGCGGCCCAGTACTTC
TRBD2 NA TRBJ2-1 TRBV18 13 CASSPERGNEQFF TGTGCCAGCTCACCCGAGCGGGGCAATGAGCAGTTCTTC
NA NA TRBJ1-5 TRBV19 14 CASQDGGDYQPQHF TGTGCCAGCCAAGACGGGGGGGACTATCAGCCCCAGCATTTT
NA NA TRBJ2-7 TRBV5-4 14 CASSLEASSYEQYF TGTGCCAGCAGCTTGGAGGCTAGCTCCTACGAGCAGTACTTC
NA NA TRBJ2-1 TRBV12-3/TRBV12-4 13 CASRRTSFHEQFF TGTGCCAGCAGGCGTACTAGTTTCCATGAGCAGTTCTTC
NA few TRBJ2-2 TRBV24-1 14 CATSDTKPPRELFF TGTGCCACCAGCGATACTAAACCCCCCAGGGAGCTGTTTTTT
NA NA TRBJ2-4 TRBV2 15 CASSPGQTPKNIQYF TGTGCCAGCAGTCCAGGACAGACACCCAAAAACATTCAGTACTTC
TRBD2 NA TRBJ2-5 TRBV5-6 16 CASSLAGTSDQETQYF TGTGCCAGCAGCTTGGCCGGGACTAGCGACCAAGAGACCCAGTACTTC
TRBD1 NA TRBJ1-1 TRBV28 14 CASKRQGSGTEAFF TGTGCCAGCAAAAGACAGGGGTCGGGCACTGAAGCTTTCTTT
TRBD1 NA TRBJ1-6 TRBV19 15 CASTLLAGGRSPLHF TGTGCCAGTACCCTACTAGCAGGGGGCCGTTCACCCCTCCACTTT
NA NA TRBJ2-7 TRBV12-3/TRBV12-4 11 CASSYRDEQYF TGTGCCAGCAGTTACAGGGACGAGCAGTACTTC
NA few TRBJ1-2 TRBV12-3/TRBV12-4 13 CASSSLPNYGYTF TGTGCCAGCAGTTCCCTACCTAACTATGGCTACACCTTC